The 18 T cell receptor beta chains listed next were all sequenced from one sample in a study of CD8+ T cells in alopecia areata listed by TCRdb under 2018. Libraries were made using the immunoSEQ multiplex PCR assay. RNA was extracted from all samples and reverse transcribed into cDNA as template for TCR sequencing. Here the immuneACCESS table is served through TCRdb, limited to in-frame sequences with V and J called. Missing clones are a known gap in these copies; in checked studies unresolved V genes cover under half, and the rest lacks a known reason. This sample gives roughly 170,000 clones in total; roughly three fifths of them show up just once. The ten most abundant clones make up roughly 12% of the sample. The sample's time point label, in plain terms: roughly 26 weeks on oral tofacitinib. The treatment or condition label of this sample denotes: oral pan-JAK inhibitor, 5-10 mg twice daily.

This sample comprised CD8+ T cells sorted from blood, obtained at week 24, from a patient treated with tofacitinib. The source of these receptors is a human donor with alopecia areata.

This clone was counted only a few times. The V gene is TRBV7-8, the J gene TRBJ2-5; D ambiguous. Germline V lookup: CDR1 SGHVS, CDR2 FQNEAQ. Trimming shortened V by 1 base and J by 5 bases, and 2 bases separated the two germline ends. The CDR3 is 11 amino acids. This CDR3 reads CASSLDETQYF. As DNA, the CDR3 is TGTGCCAGCAGCTTAGACGAGACCCAGTACTTC.

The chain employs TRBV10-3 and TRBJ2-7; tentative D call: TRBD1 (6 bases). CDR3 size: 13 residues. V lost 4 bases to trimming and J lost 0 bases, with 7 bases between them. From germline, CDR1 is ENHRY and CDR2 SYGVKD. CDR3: CAISGTASYEQYF. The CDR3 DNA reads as TGTGCCATCAGTGGGACAGCCTCCTACGAGCAGTACTTC.

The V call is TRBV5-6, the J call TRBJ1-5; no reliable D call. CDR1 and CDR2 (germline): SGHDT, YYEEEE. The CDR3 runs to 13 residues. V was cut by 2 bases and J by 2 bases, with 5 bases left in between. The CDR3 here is CASSFGGNQPQHF. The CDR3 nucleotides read TGTGCCAGCAGCTTTGGGGGCAATCAGCCCCAGCATTTT.

CDR3 sequence (DNA): TGTGCCAGCAGTGCAGGTGATGAGCAGTTCTTC. This encodes CASSAGDEQFF. V usage is TRBV7-9 and J usage is TRBJ2-1; D call uncertain. V lost 6 bases and J 8 bases, leaving 8 bases between the germline ends. In germline, CDR1 is SEHNR, CDR2 FQNEAQ (reference sequence). The CDR3 is 11 residues long.

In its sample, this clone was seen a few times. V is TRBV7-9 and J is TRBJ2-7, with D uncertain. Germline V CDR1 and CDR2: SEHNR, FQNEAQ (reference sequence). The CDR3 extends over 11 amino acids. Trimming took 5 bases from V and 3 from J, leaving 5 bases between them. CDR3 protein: CASSSIYEQYF. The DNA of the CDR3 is TGTGCCAGCAGCAGTATCTACGAGCAGTACTTC.

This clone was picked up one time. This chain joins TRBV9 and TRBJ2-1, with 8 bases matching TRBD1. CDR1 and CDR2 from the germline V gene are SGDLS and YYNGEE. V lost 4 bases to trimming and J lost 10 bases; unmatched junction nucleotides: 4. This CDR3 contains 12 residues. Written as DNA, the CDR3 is TGTGCCAGCAGCTTGTGGACAGGGGAGCAGTTCTTC. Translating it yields CASSLWTGEQFF.

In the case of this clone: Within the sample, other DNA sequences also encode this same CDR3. The chain's CDR3 is CASSSGNTIYF. In DNA form, the CDR3 reads TGCGCCAGCAGCTCCGGAAACACCATATATTTT. This chain links TRBV5-1 with TRBJ1-3; D gene unclear. Between the trimmed V and J ends, which lost 3 bases and 4 bases, there was a span of 2 bases. The CDR3 is 11 residues long. Germline V CDR1 and CDR2: SGHRS, YFSETQ.

This chain's CDR3 is CASSASLEQFF. CDR3 nucleotides: TGTGCCAGCAGTGCCAGTCTTGAGCAGTTCTTC. This rearrangement joins TRBV25-1 to TRBJ2-1; D unresolved. The CDR3 spans 11 residues. The germline V and J ends were trimmed by 4 bases and 9 bases, with 7 bases remaining between them. The germline gives CDR1 MGHDK, CDR2 SYGVNS. Filled out from reference TRBV25-1 and TRBJ2-1, the complete variable domain reads EADIYQTPRYLVIGTGKKITLECSQTMGHDKMYWYQQDPGMELHLIHYSYGVNSTEKGDLSSESTVSRIRTEHFPLTLESARPSHTSQYLCASSASLEQFFGPGTRLTVL.

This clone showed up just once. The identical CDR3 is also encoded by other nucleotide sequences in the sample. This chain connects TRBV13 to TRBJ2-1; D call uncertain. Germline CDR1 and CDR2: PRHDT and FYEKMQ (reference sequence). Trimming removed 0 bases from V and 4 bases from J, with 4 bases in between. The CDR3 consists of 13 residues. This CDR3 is CASSLGGYNEQFF. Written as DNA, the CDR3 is TGTGCCAGCAGCTTAGGTGGGTACAATGAGCAGTTCTTC.

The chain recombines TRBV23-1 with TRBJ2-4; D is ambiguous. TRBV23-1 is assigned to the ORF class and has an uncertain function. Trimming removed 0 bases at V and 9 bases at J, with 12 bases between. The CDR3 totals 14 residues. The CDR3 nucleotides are TGCGCCAGCAGTCAATCGAGGAGTGCAGGCATTCAGTACTTC. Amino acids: CASSQSRSAGIQYF.

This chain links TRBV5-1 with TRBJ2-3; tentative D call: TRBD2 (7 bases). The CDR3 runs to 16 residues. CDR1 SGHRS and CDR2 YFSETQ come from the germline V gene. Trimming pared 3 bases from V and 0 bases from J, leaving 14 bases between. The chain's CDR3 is CASSWYGGLSTDTQYF. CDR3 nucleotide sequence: TGCGCCAGCAGCTGGTACGGGGGGCTTAGCACAGATACGCAGTATTTT.

CDR3 in amino acids: CASSPGGGPSSGANVLTF. CDR3 nucleotide sequence: TGTGCCAGCAGCCCAGGTGGGGGCCCAAGCTCCGGGGCCAACGTCCTGACTTTC. The V call is TRBV7-9, the J call TRBJ2-6, with D perhaps TRBD1 (6 bases). V dropped 5 bases and J dropped 4 bases, with 21 bases sitting between them. There are 18 residues in the CDR3. Germline lookup yields CDR1 SEHNR and CDR2 FQNEAQ (reference sequence).

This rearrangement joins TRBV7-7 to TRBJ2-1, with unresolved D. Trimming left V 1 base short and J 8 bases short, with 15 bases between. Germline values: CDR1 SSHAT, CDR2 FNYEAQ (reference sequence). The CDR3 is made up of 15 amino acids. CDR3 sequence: CASSLGERPNDEQFF. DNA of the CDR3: TGTGCCAGCAGCTTAGGTGAACGACCCAATGATGAGCAGTTCTTC.

CDR3 sequence: CAWSVRAGAGAVNEKLFF. The CDR3 region has the DNA TGTGCCTGGAGTGTACGGGCCGGGGCAGGGGCTGTTAATGAAAAACTGTTTTTT. This chain connects TRBV30 to TRBJ1-4, with D possibly TRBD1 on 6 matching bases. The CDR3 consists of 18 residues. Germline V gene lookup returns CDR1 GTSNPN and CDR2 SVGIG (reference sequence). Trimming shortened V by 0 bases and J by 4 bases, and 21 bases separated the two germline ends.

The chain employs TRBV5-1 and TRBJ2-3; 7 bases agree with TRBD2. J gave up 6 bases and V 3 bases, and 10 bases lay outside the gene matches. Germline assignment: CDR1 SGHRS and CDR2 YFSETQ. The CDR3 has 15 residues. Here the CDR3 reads CASSSGGGLADTQYF. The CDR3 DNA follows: TGCGCCAGCAGCTCGGGAGGAGGGTTAGCCGATACGCAGTATTTT.

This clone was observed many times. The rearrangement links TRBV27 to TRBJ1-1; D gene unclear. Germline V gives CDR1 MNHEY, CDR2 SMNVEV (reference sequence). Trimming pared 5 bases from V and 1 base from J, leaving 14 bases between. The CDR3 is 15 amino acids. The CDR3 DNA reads TGTGCCAGCAGTCTCACGTCTCGGCCGAACACTGAAGCTTTCTTT. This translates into CASSLTSRPNTEAFF.

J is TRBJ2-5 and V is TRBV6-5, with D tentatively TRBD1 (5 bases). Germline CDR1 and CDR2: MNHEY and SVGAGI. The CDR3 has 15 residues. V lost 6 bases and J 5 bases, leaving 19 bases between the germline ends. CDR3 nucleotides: TGTGCCAGCAGCCCACTACCCGACAGTAGGGAGACCCAGTACTTC. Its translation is CASSPLPDSRETQYF.

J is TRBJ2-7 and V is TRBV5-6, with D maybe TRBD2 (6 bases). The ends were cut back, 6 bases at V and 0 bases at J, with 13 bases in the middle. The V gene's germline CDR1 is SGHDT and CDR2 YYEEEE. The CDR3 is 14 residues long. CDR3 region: CASKRGRSSYEQYF. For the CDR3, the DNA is TGTGCCAGCAAGAGAGGGAGGTCCTCCTACGAGCAGTACTTC.